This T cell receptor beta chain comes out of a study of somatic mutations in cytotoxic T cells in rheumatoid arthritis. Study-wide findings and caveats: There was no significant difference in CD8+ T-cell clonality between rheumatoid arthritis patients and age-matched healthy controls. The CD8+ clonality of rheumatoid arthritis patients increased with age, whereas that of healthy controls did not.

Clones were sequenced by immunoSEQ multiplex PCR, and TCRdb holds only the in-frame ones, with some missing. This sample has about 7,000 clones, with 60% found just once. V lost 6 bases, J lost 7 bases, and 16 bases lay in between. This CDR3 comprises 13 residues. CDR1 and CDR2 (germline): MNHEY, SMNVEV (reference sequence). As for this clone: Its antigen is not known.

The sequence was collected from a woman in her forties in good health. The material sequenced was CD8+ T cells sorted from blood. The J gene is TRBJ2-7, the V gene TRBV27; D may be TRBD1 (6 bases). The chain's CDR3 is CASSVSQGGEQYF. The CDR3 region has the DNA TGTGCCAGCAGCGTCTCACAGGGCGGAGAGCAGTACTTC.